At least ten counts were recorded for the clone carrying this T cell receptor beta chain. Four PCR rounds used nested alpha and beta constant region primers plus the SP2 primer. Each CDR3 protein is one row after TCRdb ran MiXCR on the UMI-ligation and nested PCR reads. In the table there are tens of thousands of distinct CDR3 sequences, around 4.9% of which are singletons. The library had UMIs added by 3' ligation of an oligonucleotide to TCR cDNA. CDR3 size: 14 residues. Trimming cost V 7 bases and J 2 bases, with 14 bases left between them. Per germline, CDR1 LNHDA and CDR2 SQIVND (reference sequence). The data were obtained in a study of naive and memory T cell subsets.

The V gene is TRBV19, the J gene TRBJ1-2; no clear D gene. The specimen sequenced was blood. This receptor was identified in an adult in good health. DNA of the CDR3: TGTGCCAGTACAGTGTGGCTTCAGAACTATGGCTACACCTTC. It is translated as CASTVWLQNYGYTF.